This T cell receptor (beta chain) was recorded in a study of beta chain features in type 1 diabetes. TCRB transcripts that were expressed got sequenced, as all of the isolated RNA had been reverse transcribed. Using immunoSEQ multiplex PCR, the repertoire was profiled, and TCRdb retains in-frame clones only, with some absent. The sample has about 400,000 clones, 10% to 15% seen once. The study's findings and limits: In comparison with healthy donors, patients had naive, central memory and Treg TCRB repertoires that appeared more similar. Still unanswered here is whether HLA type influences TCRB rearrangement. Among patients with Type 1 diabetes, TCRB CDR3s were moderately but significantly shorter in every one of the four CD4+ subsets.

With 5 bases removed from V and 0 bases from J, the gap between germline ends came to 20 bases. Germline V gene lookup returns CDR1 SQVTM and CDR2 ANQGSEA. CDR3 length equals 18 residues. Details on this clone: The antigen is unknown.

A CD45RO/CCR7/CD25/CD127/CD95/CD27 panel sorted naive, central memory, regulatory and stem cell-like memory CD4+ cells. This sequence was found in a woman aged 18-35 years with type 1 diabetes. The sequencing sample was made of naive CD4+ T cells from blood. This chain connects TRBV29-1 to TRBJ2-6; a possible D gene is TRBD1 (6 bases). CDR3 in amino acids: CSVTHSGTPYSGANVLTF. The CDR3, as DNA: TGCAGCGTTACCCACTCCGGGACACCTTACTCTGGGGCCAACGTCCTGACTTTC.